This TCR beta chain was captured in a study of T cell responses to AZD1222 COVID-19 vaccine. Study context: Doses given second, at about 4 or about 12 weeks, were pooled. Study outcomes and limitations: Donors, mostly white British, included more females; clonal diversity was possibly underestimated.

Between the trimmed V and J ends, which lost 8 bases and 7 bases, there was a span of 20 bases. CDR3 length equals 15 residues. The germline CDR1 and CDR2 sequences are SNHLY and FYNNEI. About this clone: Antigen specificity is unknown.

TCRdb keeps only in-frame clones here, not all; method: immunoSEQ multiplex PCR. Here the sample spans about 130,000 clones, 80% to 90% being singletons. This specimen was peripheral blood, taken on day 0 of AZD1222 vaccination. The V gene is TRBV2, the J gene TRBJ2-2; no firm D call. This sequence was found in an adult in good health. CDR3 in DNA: TGTGCCAGCCAAATGTCGTGGCTAGTTAGCGGGGAGCTGTTTTTT. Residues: CASQMSWLVSGELFF.